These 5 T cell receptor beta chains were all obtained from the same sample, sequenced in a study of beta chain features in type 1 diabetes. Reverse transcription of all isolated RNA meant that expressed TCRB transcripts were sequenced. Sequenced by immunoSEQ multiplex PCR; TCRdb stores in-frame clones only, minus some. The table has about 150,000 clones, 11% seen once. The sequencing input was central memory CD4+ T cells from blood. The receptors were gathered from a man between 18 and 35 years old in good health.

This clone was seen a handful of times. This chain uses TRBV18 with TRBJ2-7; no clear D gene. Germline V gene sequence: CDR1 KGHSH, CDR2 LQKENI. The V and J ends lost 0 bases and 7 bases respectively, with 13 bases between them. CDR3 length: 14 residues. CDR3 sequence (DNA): TGTGCCAGCTCACCACCAGTACGGACGGAAGAGCAGTACTTC. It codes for CASSPPVRTEEQYF.

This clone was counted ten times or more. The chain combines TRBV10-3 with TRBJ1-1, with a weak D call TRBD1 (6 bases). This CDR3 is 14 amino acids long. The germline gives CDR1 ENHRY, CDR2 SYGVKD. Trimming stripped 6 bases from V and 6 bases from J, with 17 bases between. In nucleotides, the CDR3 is TGTGCCATCAGGGGGGCCCAGGGGATGGCTGAAGCTTTCTTT. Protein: CAIRGAQGMAEAFF.

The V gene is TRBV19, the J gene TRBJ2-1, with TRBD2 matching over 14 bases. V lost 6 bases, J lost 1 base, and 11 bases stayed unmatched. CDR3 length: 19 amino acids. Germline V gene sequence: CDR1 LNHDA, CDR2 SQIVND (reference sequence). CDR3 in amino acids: CASRSPGTSGSGSYNEQFF. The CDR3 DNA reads TGTGCCAGTAGGAGCCCCGGGACTAGCGGGAGTGGATCCTACAATGAGCAGTTCTTC.

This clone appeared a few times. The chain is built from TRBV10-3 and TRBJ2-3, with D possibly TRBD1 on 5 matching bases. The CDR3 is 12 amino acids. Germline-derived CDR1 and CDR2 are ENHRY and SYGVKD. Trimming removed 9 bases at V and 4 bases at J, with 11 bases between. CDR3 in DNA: TGTGCCATACAGGACATGGCAGATACGCAGTATTTT. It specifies CAIQDMADTQYF.

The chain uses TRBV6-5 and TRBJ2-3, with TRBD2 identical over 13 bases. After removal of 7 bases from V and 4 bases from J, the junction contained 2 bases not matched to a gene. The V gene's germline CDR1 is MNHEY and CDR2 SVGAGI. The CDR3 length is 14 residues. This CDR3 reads CASMTSGRPDTQYF. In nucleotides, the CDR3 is TGTGCCAGCATGACTAGCGGGAGGCCAGATACGCAGTATTTT.